Below are 5 T cell receptor beta chains sequenced from a single sample in a study of cytomegalovirus exposure and HLA in healthy donors. The PCR contained 60 Vbeta and 13 Jbeta primers. Assay: immunoSEQ multiplex PCR; the TCRdb copy retains only in-frame clones and omits some. This sample has roughly 170,000 clones, with 65% to 85% found just once. Sequencing was carried out using PBMCs. Receptor source: a woman in her forties or fifties in good health and CMV-seropositive.

This clone was seen once. The chain carries TRBV2 and TRBJ1-4; TRBD1 matches 10 bases. V was clipped by 7 bases and J by 5 bases; unmatched bases: 1. This CDR3 has 13 residues. CDR1 and CDR2 (germline): SNHLY, FYNNEI. CDR3 in DNA: TGTGCCAGCAAGACAGGGGGCAATGAAAAACTGTTTTTT. Residues: CASKTGGNEKLFF. The full variable domain, with the rest looked up from reference TRBV2 and TRBJ1-4, is EPEVTQTPSHQVTQMGQEVILRCVPISNHLYFYWYRQILGQKVEFLVSFYNNEISEKSEIFDDQFSVERPDGSNFTLKIRSTKLEDSAMYFCASKTGGNEKLFFGSGTQLSVL.

This clone was seen only once. This chain joins TRBV4-3 and TRBJ2-5; TRBD1 matches at 7 bases. Germline CDR1 reads LGHNA; CDR2 reads YSLEER. Losses at the gene ends were 3 bases for V and 5 bases for J; bases not matched to a gene: 9. The CDR3 extends over 15 amino acids. CDR3 bases: TGCGCCAGCAGCCAGGAATCAGGGGGTTGGGAGACCCAGTACTTC. Its protein is CASSQESGGWETQYF.

The CDR3 nucleotides are TGTGCCAGCAGCCCTGGGGTCGGGGGGTGGGGTGGCTACACCTTC. It codes for CASSPGVGGWGGYTF. The chain recombines TRBV7-2 with TRBJ1-2; tentatively, D is TRBD1 (5 bases). There are 15 residues in the CDR3. Trimming took off 5 bases at V and 7 bases at J, with 20 bases between the two ends. CDR1 is SGHTA and CDR2 is FQGNSA in the germline V gene.

This clone was found a few times. The rearrangement uses TRBV7-9 and TRBJ1-1; 7 bases map to TRBD1. The CDR3 is 12 amino acids. The germline V gene encodes CDR1 SEHNR and CDR2 FQNEAQ (reference sequence). Trimming removed 5 bases from V and 10 bases from J; junction bases left unmatched: 7. CDR3 residues: CASSPLYRGAFF. The CDR3, as DNA: TGTGCCAGCAGCCCGCTGTACAGGGGAGCTTTCTTT.

The chain links TRBV5-4 to TRBJ2-7, with TRBD2 identical over 12 bases. The junction had 7 bases not matched to a gene; V was cut back by 0 bases and J by 3 bases. The V gene's germline CDR1 is SGHNT and CDR2 YYREEE (reference sequence). The CDR3 runs to 17 residues. CDR3 DNA sequence: TGTGCCAGCAGCTTGGACCCACTAGCGGGAGGTTTCTACGAGCAGTACTTC. Its translation is CASSLDPLAGGFYEQYF.